The TCR beta chain under discussion was sequenced for a study of T-cell reconstitution after alpha-beta-depleted transplantation in children. About this clonotype: As yet, its antigen is unknown. An end of the junction differs from the germline gene, which may be a read error.

There are 16 residues in the CDR3. Germline assignment: CDR1 SGHRS and CDR2 YFSETQ. General study findings and limits: Where some patients showed high TCRbeta diversity at day 60, it came from recipient T cells and thymic progenitors that had survived.

Unique molecular identifiers featured in how the TCRbeta library was prepared. TCRdb independently ran MiXCR on the PCR reads; one entry per CDR3 protein. This sample carries 440,000 or so distinct CDR3 sequences, approximately 41% of them seen once, and the ten largest clones take approximately 25%. The V call is TRBV5-1, the J call TRBJ2-7; a weak D match, TRBD1 (6 bases). The specimen was PBMCs, collected before TCRalphabeta/CD19-depleted stem cell transplant. The TCR comes from a girl aged 2 to 9 with aplastic anemia, due to receive a stem cell transplant. The CDR3 here is CASRLGLGASTYEQYF. The CDR3 DNA sequence: TGCGCCAGCAGATTGGGCCTGGGGGCCTCTACCTACGAGCAGTACTTC. Together with reference TRBV5-1 and TRBJ2-7, the CDR3 gives the full variable domain: KAGVTQTPRYLIKTRGQQVTLSCSPISGHRSVSWYQQTPGQGLQFLFEYFSETQRNKGNFPGRFSGRQFSNSRSEMNVSTLELGDSALYLCASRLGLGASTYEQYFGPGTRLTVT.